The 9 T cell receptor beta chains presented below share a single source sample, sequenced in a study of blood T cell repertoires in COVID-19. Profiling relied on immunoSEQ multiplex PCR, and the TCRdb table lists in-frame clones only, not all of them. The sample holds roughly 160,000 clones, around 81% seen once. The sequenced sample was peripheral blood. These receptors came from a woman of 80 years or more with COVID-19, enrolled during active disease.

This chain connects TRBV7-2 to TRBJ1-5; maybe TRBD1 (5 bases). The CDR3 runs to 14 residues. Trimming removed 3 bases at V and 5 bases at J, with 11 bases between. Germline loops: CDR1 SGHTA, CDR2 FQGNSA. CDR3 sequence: CASSFAGPYQPQHF. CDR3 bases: TGTGCCAGCAGCTTTGCAGGGCCCTATCAGCCCCAGCATTTT.

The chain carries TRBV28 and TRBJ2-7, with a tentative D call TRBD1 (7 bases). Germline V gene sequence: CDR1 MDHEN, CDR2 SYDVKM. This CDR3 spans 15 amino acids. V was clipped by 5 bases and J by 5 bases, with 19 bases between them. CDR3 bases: TGTGCCAGCAGTCCCCGGCGGGGCAGGGGGGACGAGCAGTACTTC. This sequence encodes CASSPRRGRGDEQYF.

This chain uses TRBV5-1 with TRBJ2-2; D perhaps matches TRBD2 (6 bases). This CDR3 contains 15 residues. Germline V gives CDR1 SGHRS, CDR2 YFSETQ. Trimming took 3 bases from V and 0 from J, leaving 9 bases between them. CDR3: CASSYSGANTGELFF. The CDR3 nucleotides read TGCGCCAGCAGCTATAGCGGAGCGAACACCGGGGAGCTGTTTTTT.

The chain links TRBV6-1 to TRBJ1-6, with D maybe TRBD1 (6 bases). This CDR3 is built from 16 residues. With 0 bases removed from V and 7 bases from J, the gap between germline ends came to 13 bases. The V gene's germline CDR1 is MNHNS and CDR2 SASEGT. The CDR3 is CASSEARGGGNSPLHF. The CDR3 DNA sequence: TGTGCCAGCAGTGAAGCGCGCGGGGGCGGGAATTCACCCCTCCACTTT.

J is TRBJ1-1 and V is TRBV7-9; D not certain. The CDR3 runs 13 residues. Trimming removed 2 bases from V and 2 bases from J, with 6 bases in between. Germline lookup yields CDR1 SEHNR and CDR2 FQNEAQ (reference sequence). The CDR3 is CASSLSQNTEAFF. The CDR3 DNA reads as TGTGCCAGCAGCTTATCCCAAAACACTGAAGCTTTCTTT.

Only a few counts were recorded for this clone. CDR3 sequence reads: CASVGAGSYEQYF. The CDR3 DNA reads TGTGCCAGCGTGGGAGCGGGAAGCTACGAGCAGTACTTC. This rearrangement joins TRBV6-5 to TRBJ2-7; 7 bases map to TRBD2. CDR3 length: 13 residues. Germline values: CDR1 MNHEY, CDR2 SVGAGI. V gave up 8 bases and J gave up 3 bases; unmatched junction bases: 7.

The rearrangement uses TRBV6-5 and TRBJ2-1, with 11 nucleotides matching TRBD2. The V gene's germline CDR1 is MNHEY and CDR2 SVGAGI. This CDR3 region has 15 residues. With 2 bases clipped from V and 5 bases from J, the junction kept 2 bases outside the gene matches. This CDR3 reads CASSYPTSGNNEQFF. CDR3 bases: TGTGCCAGCAGTTACCCGACTAGCGGGAACAATGAGCAGTTCTTC.

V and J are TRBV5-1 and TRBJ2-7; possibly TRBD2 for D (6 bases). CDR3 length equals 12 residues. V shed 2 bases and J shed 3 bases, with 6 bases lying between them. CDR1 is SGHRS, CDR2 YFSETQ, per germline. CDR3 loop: CASSFGGYEQYF. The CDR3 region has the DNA TGCGCCAGCAGCTTCGGGGGCTACGAGCAGTACTTC.

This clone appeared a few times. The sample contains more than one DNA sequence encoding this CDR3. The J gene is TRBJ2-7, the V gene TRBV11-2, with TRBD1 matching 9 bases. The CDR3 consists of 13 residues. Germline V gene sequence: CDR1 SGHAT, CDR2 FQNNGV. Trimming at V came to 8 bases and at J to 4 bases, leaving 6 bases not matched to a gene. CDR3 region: CASSGTGRYEQYF. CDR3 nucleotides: TGTGCCAGCTCGGGGACAGGGAGATACGAGCAGTACTTC.